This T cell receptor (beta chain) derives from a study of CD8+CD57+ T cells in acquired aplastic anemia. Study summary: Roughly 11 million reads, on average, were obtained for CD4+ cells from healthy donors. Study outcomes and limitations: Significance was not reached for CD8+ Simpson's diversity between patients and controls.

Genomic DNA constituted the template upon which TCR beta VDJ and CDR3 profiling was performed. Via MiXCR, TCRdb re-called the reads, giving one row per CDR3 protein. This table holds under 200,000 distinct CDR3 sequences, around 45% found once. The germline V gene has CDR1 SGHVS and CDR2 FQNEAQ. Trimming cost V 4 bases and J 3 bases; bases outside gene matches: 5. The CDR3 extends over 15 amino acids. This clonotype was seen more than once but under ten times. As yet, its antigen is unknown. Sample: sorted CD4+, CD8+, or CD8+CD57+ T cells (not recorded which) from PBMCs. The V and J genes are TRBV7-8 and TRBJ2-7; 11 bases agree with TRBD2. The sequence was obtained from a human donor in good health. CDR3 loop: CASSSGTSGVYEQYF. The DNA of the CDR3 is TGTGCCAGCAGCTCCGGGACTAGCGGAGTCTACGAGCAGTACTTC.